This entry features one TCR beta chain sequence. The data were obtained in a study of shared clonotypes between healthy human individuals. Donors, healthy HIV-negative adults, lacked recent acute infections or vaccinations. Using about 190 ng DNA, tens of thousands of T cell genomes, the sorted-subset replicate PCRs were run. TCRdb's table, derived via immunoSEQ multiplex PCR, lists solely in-frame clones and lacks some. The sample yields 700,000 or so clones, about three quarters seen once. This TCR was recovered from a woman aged 30 to 39 in good health. The sample comprised memory CD4+ T cells sorted from blood. Subset here: CD45RA-negative fraction.

The CDR3 sequence is CASSFRTTYNEQFF. DNA of the CDR3: TGTGCCAGCAGCTTTAGGACGACGTACAATGAGCAGTTCTTC. The chain links TRBV7-2 to TRBJ2-1, with D unclear. V dropped 3 bases and J dropped 4 bases, with 10 bases sitting between them. Germline V gene sequence: CDR1 SGHTA, CDR2 FQGNSA. This CDR3 has 14 residues.